The rows below give T cell receptor beta chains drawn from one sample of a study of blood T cell repertoires in COVID-19. Libraries were prepared by immunoSEQ multiplex PCR; TCRdb keeps only in-frame clonotypes and omits some of them. This sample has 250,000 to 300,000 clones; about four fifths occur once, and the top ten carry around 2.9%. Sequencing used peripheral blood. The origin of the receptors is a woman in her fifties or sixties with active or convalescent COVID-19. Both conserved end residues are part of each CDR3. The D gene is left open where the match is weak. Clone size is shown for a subset of rows, as once, few, many or a class of expanded clone.

D	length	V	J	size	DNA	CDR3
NA	16	TRBV11-2	TRBJ2-3	NA	TGTGCCAGCAGCGGCCAAGGGCGGGCGCGCACAGATACGCAGTATTTT	CASSGQGRARTDTQYF
TRBD1	14	TRBV11-2	TRBJ1-2	once	TGTGCCAGCAGCTCATACTTACAGGGGGCCGGCTACACCTTC	CASSSYLQGAGYTF
NA	14	TRBV5-1	TRBJ1-2	NA	TGCGCCAGCAGCGCGGGAGGGAACGCCTATGGCTACACCTTC	CASSAGGNAYGYTF
TRBD1	17	TRBV9	TRBJ1-3	NA	TGTGCCAGCAGCCCCTTCGGGGACAGGGTTTCGGGAAACACCATATATTTT	CASSPFGDRVSGNTIYF
NA	16	TRBV4-1	TRBJ1-4	NA	TGCGCCAGCAGCCAAGAGGTCACGCCAGAAAATGAAAAACTGTTTTTT	CASSQEVTPENEKLFF
NA	16	TRBV9	TRBJ2-3	NA	TGTGCCAGCAGCGTAGTTGAGGGGGGGGGCACAGATACGCAGTATTTT	CASSVVEGGGTDTQYF
NA	14	TRBV25-1	TRBJ1-3	NA	TGTGCCAGCAGTGATTCCAGGGCTGGAAACACCATATATTTT	CASSDSRAGNTIYF
NA	12	TRBV19	TRBJ1-2	NA	TGTGCCAGTAGTCAGGCTAACTATGGCTACACCTTC	CASSQANYGYTF
NA	13	TRBV5-4	TRBJ1-2	NA	TGTGCCAGCAGCTTGGTAGGGGTCAATGGCTACACCTTC	CASSLVGVNGYTF
NA	16	TRBV12-5	TRBJ1-3	NA	TGTGCTAGTGGTCCGACTCGGGGGACTGCTGGAAACACCATATATTTT	CASGPTRGTAGNTIYF
NA	15	TRBV19	TRBJ2-1	NA	TGTGCAGCCCCACTCCACCCGAGCTCCTACAATGAGCAGTTCTTC	CAAPLHPSSYNEQFF
NA	15	TRBV21-1	TRBJ2-7	NA	TGTGCCAGCAGCCAAAGCGCAGCTAGCGGACGGGAGCAGTACTTC	CASSQSAASGREQYF